These T cell receptor beta chains were read from a single sample in a study of T-cell reconstitution after alpha-beta-depleted transplantation in children. TCRdb called the PCR reads again in MiXCR, with one record for every CDR3 protein. This repertoire shows about 420,000 distinct CDR3 sequences, 11% found once; its top ten account for 4.5% to 7%. The sequences come from PBMCs from the stem cell graft donor, collected from the stem cell graft. The receptors stem from a human donor who donated a stem cell graft to a child with acute myeloid leukemia. The CDR3 runs from the conserved cysteine through the conserved F or W. A D gene is named only where the DNA matches it firmly. Size is omitted from some rows. Given values are once, few, many or a class for expanded clones.

j_gene: TRBJ2-7; abundance: .; v_gene: TRBV27; d_gene: TRBD1; CDR3aa: CASGTGAWEQYF; CDR3nt: TGTGCCAGCGGGACAGGGGCTTGGGAGCAGTACTTC
j_gene: TRBJ2-7; abundance: many; v_gene: TRBV6-2/TRBV6-3; d_gene: .; CDR3aa: CASSYEGWAYEQYF; CDR3nt: TGTGCCAGCAGTTACGAGGGTTGGGCCTACGAGCAGTACTTC
j_gene: TRBJ2-7; abundance: .; v_gene: TRBV28; d_gene: TRBD1; CDR3aa: CASTPQGPGGNLYEQYF; CDR3nt: TGTGCCAGCACCCCCCAAGGCCCAGGGGGCAACCTATACGAGCAGTACTTC
j_gene: TRBJ2-7; abundance: few; v_gene: TRBV6-1; d_gene: .; CDR3aa: CASSPQGRSYEQYF; CDR3nt: TGTGCCAGCAGCCCGCAGGGGCGCTCCTACGAGCAGTACTTC
j_gene: TRBJ1-5; abundance: few; v_gene: TRBV20-1; d_gene: TRBD1; CDR3aa: CSALDRASGQPQHF; CDR3nt: TGCAGTGCTCTTGACAGGGCGAGTGGGCAGCCCCAGCATTTT
j_gene: TRBJ2-7; abundance: few; v_gene: TRBV5-1; d_gene: TRBD1; CDR3aa: CASSFVTGGTYEQYF; CDR3nt: TGCGCCAGCAGCTTCGTAACAGGGGGCACCTACGAGCAGTACTTC
j_gene: TRBJ2-4; abundance: .; v_gene: TRBV5-1; d_gene: .; CDR3aa: CASSEDRAKNSQYF; CDR3nt: TGCGCCAGCAGCGAGGACAGAGCCAAAAACAGTCAGTACTTC
j_gene: TRBJ2-5; abundance: .; v_gene: TRBV7-2; d_gene: .; CDR3aa: CASSIVWGETQYF; CDR3nt: TGTGCCAGCAGCATAGTATGGGGGGAGACCCAGTACTTC
j_gene: TRBJ2-5; abundance: many; v_gene: TRBV7-2; d_gene: .; CDR3aa: CASSLAQHRETQYF; CDR3nt: TGTGCCAGCAGCTTAGCACAGCACCGGGAGACCCAGTACTTC
j_gene: TRBJ2-3; abundance: few; v_gene: TRBV28; d_gene: .; CDR3aa: CASSPRQGSTDTQYF; CDR3nt: TGTGCCAGCTCCCCCAGGCAGGGGAGCACAGATACGCAGTATTTT
j_gene: TRBJ2-5; abundance: .; v_gene: TRBV27; d_gene: .; CDR3aa: CASSLSAVRETQYF; CDR3nt: TGTGCCAGCAGTTTATCAGCGGTTCGGGAGACCCAGTACTTC
j_gene: TRBJ1-5; abundance: .; v_gene: TRBV12-3/TRBV12-4; d_gene: TRBD1; CDR3aa: CASSTGQGVFGGNQPQHF; CDR3nt: TGTGCCAGCAGCACGGGACAGGGTGTTTTTGGGGGCAATCAGCCCCAGCATTTT
j_gene: TRBJ1-4; abundance: .; v_gene: TRBV4-1; d_gene: .; CDR3aa: CASSLRQAAFNEKLFF; CDR3nt: TGCGCCAGCAGCCTCCGACAGGCCGCCTTTAATGAAAAACTGTTTTTT
j_gene: TRBJ1-1; abundance: many; v_gene: TRBV7-2; d_gene: TRBD1; CDR3aa: CASSARDRASPRDTEAFF; CDR3nt: TGTGCCAGCAGCGCCCGGGACAGGGCGTCCCCAAGGGACACTGAAGCTTTCTTT
j_gene: TRBJ2-3; abundance: .; v_gene: TRBV4-3; d_gene: TRBD1; CDR3aa: CASSQGTGGSTDTQYF; CDR3nt: TGCGCCAGCAGCCAAGGGACAGGGGGCAGCACAGATACGCAGTATTTT
j_gene: TRBJ1-5; abundance: many; v_gene: TRBV28; d_gene: .; CDR3aa: CASSTRQDLSNQPQHF; CDR3nt: TGTGCCAGCAGTACGAGACAGGACCTTAGCAATCAGCCCCAGCATTTT
j_gene: TRBJ1-1; abundance: .; v_gene: TRBV6-1; d_gene: .; CDR3aa: CASAGRSHTEAFF; CDR3nt: TGTGCCAGCGCTGGTCGGAGCCACACTGAAGCTTTCTTT
j_gene: TRBJ2-3; abundance: .; v_gene: TRBV7-9; d_gene: TRBD1; CDR3aa: CASSFPLPTGSGDTQYF; CDR3nt: TGTGCCAGCAGCTTCCCGCTTCCGACAGGGAGTGGGGATACGCAGTATTTT
j_gene: TRBJ1-5; abundance: .; v_gene: TRBV19; d_gene: .; CDR3aa: CASSVSVQPQHF; CDR3nt: TGTGCCAGTAGTGTGTCCGTTCAGCCCCAGCATTTT